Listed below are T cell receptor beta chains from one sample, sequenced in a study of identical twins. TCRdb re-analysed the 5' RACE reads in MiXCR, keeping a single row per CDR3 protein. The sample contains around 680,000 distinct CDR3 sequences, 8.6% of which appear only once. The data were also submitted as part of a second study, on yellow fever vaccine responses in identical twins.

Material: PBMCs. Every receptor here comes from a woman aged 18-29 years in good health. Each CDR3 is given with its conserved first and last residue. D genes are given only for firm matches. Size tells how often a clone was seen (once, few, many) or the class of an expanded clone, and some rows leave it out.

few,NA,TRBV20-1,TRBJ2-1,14,CSARELVAYNEQFF,TGCAGTGCTAGAGAACTAGTGGCCTACAATGAGCAGTTCTTC
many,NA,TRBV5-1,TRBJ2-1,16,CASQSLGSHVANEQFF,TGCGCCAGCCAGTCACTGGGTTCGCACGTCGCCAATGAGCAGTTCTTC
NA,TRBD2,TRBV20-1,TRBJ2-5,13,CSSRGGVLETQYF,TGCAGTTCCCGGGGGGGGGTGTTGGAGACCCAGTACTTC
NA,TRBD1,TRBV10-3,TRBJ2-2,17,CAISDNFGTGGTGELFF,TGTGCCATCAGTGATAATTTTGGAACAGGGGGGACCGGGGAGCTGTTTTTT
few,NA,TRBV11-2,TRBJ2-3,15,CASSPGGMQPDTQYF,TGTGCCAGCAGCCCCGGGGGCATGCAACCAGATACGCAGTATTTT
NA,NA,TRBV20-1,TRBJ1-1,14,CSAELEPMNTEAFF,TGCAGTGCAGAGCTGGAACCGATGAACACTGAAGCTTTCTTT
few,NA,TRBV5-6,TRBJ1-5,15,CASSLGYRPTRPQHF,TGTGCCAGCAGCTTGGGTTACAGGCCAACTAGGCCCCAGCATTTT
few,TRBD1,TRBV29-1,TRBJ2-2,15,CSLRDRATNTGELFF,TGCAGCCTCCGGGACAGGGCTACGAACACCGGGGAGCTGTTTTTT
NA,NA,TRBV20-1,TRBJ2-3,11,CSAPYVDTQYF,TGCAGTGCCCCCTATGTTGATACGCAGTATTTT
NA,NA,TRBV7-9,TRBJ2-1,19,CASSLPGGGGERTYNEQFF,TGTGCCAGCAGCTTACCCGGAGGGGGGGGAGAGAGAACATACAATGAGCAGTTCTTC
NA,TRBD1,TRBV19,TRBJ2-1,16,CASSIGLRGPLDEQFF,TGTGCCAGTAGTATAGGTTTAAGGGGGCCATTGGATGAGCAGTTCTTC
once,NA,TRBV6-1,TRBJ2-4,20,CASSEFGGPSAHSGKNIQYF,TGTGCCAGCAGTGAATTCGGGGGCCCCAGTGCCCATAGCGGCAAAAACATTCAGTACTTC
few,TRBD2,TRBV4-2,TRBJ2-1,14,CASSLGSGRPEQFF,TGTGCCAGCAGCCTAGGTAGCGGGAGGCCTGAGCAGTTCTTC
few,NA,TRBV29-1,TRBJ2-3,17,CSVEGRRDTGWTDTQYF,TGCAGCGTTGAAGGTCGCAGGGACACAGGGTGGACAGATACGCAGTATTTT
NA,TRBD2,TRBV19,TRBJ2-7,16,CASSTIGLAGEREQYF,TGTGCCAGTAGTACTATCGGACTAGCGGGGGAACGCGAGCAGTACTTC
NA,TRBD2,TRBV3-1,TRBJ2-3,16,CASSQARTSGGDTQYF,TGTGCCAGCAGCCAAGCGAGGACTAGCGGGGGAGATACGCAGTATTTT
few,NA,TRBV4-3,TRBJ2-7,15,CASSPGVGRLYEQYF,TGCGCCAGCAGTCCCGGAGTGGGGAGATTGTACGAGCAGTACTTC
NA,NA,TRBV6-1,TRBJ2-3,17,CASSQVLLGGAGDTQYF,TGTGCCAGCAGTCAGGTCCTCTTGGGGGGGGCAGGAGATACGCAGTATTTT
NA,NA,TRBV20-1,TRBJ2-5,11,CSAMYQETQYF,TGCAGTGCTATGTACCAAGAGACCCAGTACTTC
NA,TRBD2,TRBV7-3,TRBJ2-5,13,CASSQTSVETQYF,TGTGCCAGCAGCCAGACTAGCGTGGAGACCCAGTACTTC
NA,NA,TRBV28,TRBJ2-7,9,CWGGTPRLF,TGTTGGGGCGGGACCCCGAGGCTCTTC
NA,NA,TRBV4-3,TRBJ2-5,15,CASSQEAAPGETQYF,TGCGCCAGCAGCCAAGAAGCCGCACCTGGGGAGACCCAGTACTTC
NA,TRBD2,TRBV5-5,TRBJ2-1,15,CASSSGLANINEQFF,TGTGCCAGCAGCTCCGGACTAGCGAATATCAATGAGCAGTTCTTC
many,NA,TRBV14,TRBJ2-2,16,CASSPDLPTRTGELFF,TGTGCCAGCAGCCCGGACCTGCCAACGAGGACCGGGGAGCTGTTTTTT
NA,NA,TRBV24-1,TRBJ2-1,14,CATSGRRAYNEQFF,TGTGCCACCAGCGGACGTCGGGCTTACAATGAGCAGTTCTTC
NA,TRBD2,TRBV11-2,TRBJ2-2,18,CASSLVFSGRGNTGELFF,TGTGCCAGCAGCTTAGTTTTTAGCGGGAGGGGCAACACCGGGGAGCTGTTTTTT
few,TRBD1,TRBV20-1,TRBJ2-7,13,CSAVDREAYEQYF,TGCAGTGCTGTTGACAGGGAAGCCTACGAGCAGTACTTC
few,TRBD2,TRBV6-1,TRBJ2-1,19,CASSPSGGYGRGTLDEQFF,TGTGCCAGCAGCCCCTCGGGGGGCTACGGGAGGGGTACTTTGGATGAGCAGTTCTTC
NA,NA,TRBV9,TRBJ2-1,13,CASSVSGGNEQFF,TGTGCCAGCAGCGTCTCTGGGGGCAATGAGCAGTTCTTC